A single sample is the source of the 21 T cell receptor beta chains below, sequenced in a study of CD8 T cells in Susac syndrome. RNA, at 0.5 to 1 ug, was reverse transcribed with random hexamers. One entry per CDR3 protein, called by TCRdb with MiXCR from the immunoSEQ multiplex PCR reads. The sample carries 75,000 to 95,000 distinct CDR3 sequences, around 95% recorded once. The sequencing sample was made of CD8+ T cells from PBMCs. The source is a human donor with Susac syndrome.

This clonotype was seen only once. The J gene is TRBJ2-7, the V gene TRBV27; weak D call: TRBD1 (6 bases). Germline V gives CDR1 MNHEY, CDR2 SMNVEV (reference sequence). Trimming stripped 3 bases from V and 2 bases from J, with 14 bases between. CDR3 length equals 15 residues. The CDR3 region is CASSLGASPPYEQYF. CDR3 bases: TGTGCCAGCAGTTTGGGGGCCTCTCCGCCCTACGAGCAGTACTTC.

The rearrangement uses TRBV29-1 and TRBJ1-1, with D hard to call. The germline V and J ends were trimmed by 6 bases and 3 bases, with 11 bases remaining between them. The CDR3 length is 12 residues. The germline gives CDR1 SQVTM, CDR2 ANQGSEA. DNA for the CDR3: TGCAGCGTCCCCGGACTTTACACTGAAGCTTTCTTT. This translates into CSVPGLYTEAFF. The whole variable domain, filled in from reference TRBV29-1 and TRBJ1-1, reads SAVISQKPSRDICQRGTSLTIQCQVDSQVTMMFWYRQQPGQSLTLIATANQGSEATYESGFVIDKFPISRPNLTFSTLTVSNMSPEDSSIYLCSVPGLYTEAFFGQGTRLTVV.

V usage is TRBV12-3 or TRBV12-4 and J usage is TRBJ2-5; TRBD1 matches at 8 bases. With 3 bases clipped from V and 5 bases from J, the junction kept 11 bases outside the gene matches. CDR3 size: 16 residues. The CDR3: CASSFAPWTGPETQYF. The DNA for the CDR3 is TGTGCCAGCAGTTTCGCCCCATGGACAGGGCCGGAGACCCAGTACTTC.

The gene calls are TRBV29-1 and TRBJ2-2; D is undetermined. This CDR3 comprises 11 residues. Germline V gene sequence: CDR1 SQVTM, CDR2 ANQGSEA. Trimming removed 3 bases from V and 2 bases from J, with 1 base in between. CDR3 in amino acids: CSVDNTGELFF. The CDR3 DNA follows: TGCAGCGTTGACAACACCGGGGAGCTGTTTTTT.

The rearrangement uses TRBV6-5 and TRBJ2-5; D gene uncertain. Germline V gene lookup returns CDR1 MNHEY and CDR2 SVGAGI. The ends were cut back, 0 bases at V and 1 base at J, with 18 bases in the middle. The CDR3 has 18 residues. The CDR3 loop is CASSYSYLSGSFQETQYF. The CDR3, as DNA: TGTGCCAGCAGTTACTCATACTTATCCGGATCCTTCCAAGAGACCCAGTACTTC.

The V gene is TRBV20-1, the J gene TRBJ2-3; 7 bases line up with TRBD1. Germline V gives CDR1 DFQATT, CDR2 SNEGSKA (reference sequence). The CDR3 is 16 residues long. Trimming at V came to 3 bases and at J to 0 bases, leaving 9 bases not matched to a gene. For the CDR3, the DNA is TGCAGTGCTAGCCTGCGAACAGGGGTTAGCACAGATACGCAGTATTTT. As protein: CSASLRTGVSTDTQYF.

This chain joins TRBV13 and TRBJ2-2; D gene unclear. V lost 0 bases and J lost 8, with 7 bases in between. Germline CDR1 and CDR2: PRHDT and FYEKMQ (reference sequence). The CDR3 extends over 13 amino acids. In DNA form, the CDR3 reads TGTGCCAGCAGCTTAGGCTCCTTGGGGGAGCTGTTTTTT. Translation: CASSLGSLGELFF.

This chain uses TRBV7-9 with TRBJ2-3; D gene unclear. The germline V gene has CDR1 SEHNR and CDR2 FQNEAQ (reference sequence). The CDR3 has 15 amino acids. With 5 bases removed from V and 0 bases from J, the gap between germline ends came to 12 bases. CDR3 nucleotide sequence: TGTGCCAGCAGCCCACACGTCTCTAGCACAGATACGCAGTATTTT. Translating gives CASSPHVSSTDTQYF.

This sequence joins TRBV29-1 and TRBJ2-7; possibly TRBD1 or TRBD2 for D (5 bases each). Looked up from germline, CDR1 is SQVTM and CDR2 is ANQGSEA. The CDR3 contains 13 residues. The germline V and J ends were trimmed by 4 bases and 0 bases, with 10 bases remaining between them. The CDR3 bases are TGCAGCGTTGGGGACCTCTCCTCCTACGAGCAGTACTTC. Translated: CSVGDLSSYEQYF.

The chain employs TRBV20-1 and TRBJ2-7, with no clear D. Per the germline V gene, CDR1 is DFQATT and CDR2 is SNEGSKA (reference sequence). This CDR3 is 11 amino acids long. Trimming shortened V by 2 bases and J by 5 bases, and 7 bases separated the two germline ends. DNA for the CDR3: TGCAGTGCTAGATTGATCGACGAGCAGTACTTC. It codes for CSARLIDEQYF.

The J gene is TRBJ2-5, the V gene TRBV27; the D gene is possibly TRBD2 (5 bases). The CDR3 sequence is 12 residues long. Germline V gene lookup returns CDR1 MNHEY and CDR2 SMNVEV (reference sequence). V was cut by 5 bases and J by 9 bases, with 13 bases left in between. CDR3 loop: CASSPLNGAQYF. The CDR3 bases are TGTGCCAGCAGTCCCCTGAACGGGGCCCAGTACTTC.

This chain links TRBV29-1 with TRBJ2-1; 7 bases map to TRBD2. Trimming at V came to 1 base and at J to 4 bases, leaving 4 bases not matched to a gene. Per germline, CDR1 SQVTM and CDR2 ANQGSEA. This CDR3 comprises 14 residues. The CDR3 nucleotides are TGCAGCGTTGAAGTAATAGCGGGTTACAATGAGCAGTTCTTC. This sequence encodes CSVEVIAGYNEQFF.

The chain carries TRBV21-1 and TRBJ2-5; the table names TRBD1, a call not compared with the DNA. TRBV21-1 is a pseudogene locus. The CDR3 totals 15 residues. The CDR3: CASSPGRGRVETQYF. CDR3 nucleotides: TGTGCCAGCAGCCCGGGCAGGGGGCGCGTAGAGACCCAGTACTTC.

The V gene is TRBV14, the J gene TRBJ2-3; D is undetermined. Germline CDR1 reads SGHDN; CDR2 reads FVKESK. V gave up 0 bases and J gave up 3 bases, with 7 bases separating them. The CDR3 runs 14 residues. The CDR3 spells CASSQDVFTDTQYF. The CDR3 region has the DNA TGTGCCAGCAGCCAAGATGTATTTACAGATACGCAGTATTTT.

This chain connects TRBV9 to TRBJ2-3; D is possibly TRBD1 (6 bases). The CDR3 extends over 14 amino acids. The germline gives CDR1 SGDLS, CDR2 YYNGEE. Between the trimmed V and J ends, which lost 3 bases and 2 bases, there was a span of 10 bases. The CDR3: CASSAQGYTDTQYF. CDR3 coding DNA: TGTGCCAGCAGCGCCCAGGGGTACACAGATACGCAGTATTTT.

The chain is built from TRBV5-6 and TRBJ1-2; 10 nucleotides align to TRBD1. V gave up 2 bases and J gave up 5 bases; unmatched junction bases: 3. From germline, CDR1 is SGHDT and CDR2 YYEEEE. The CDR3 is made up of 14 amino acids. The CDR3 bases are TGTGCCAGCAGCTTCGGGACAGGGGTTTATGGCTACACCTTC. It specifies CASSFGTGVYGYTF.

The rearrangement uses TRBV4-2 and TRBJ1-1; 7 bases match TRBD1. CDR1 and CDR2 (germline): LGHNA, YNFKEQ. V dropped 1 base and J dropped 12; count of bases not matched to a gene: 8. The CDR3 totals 13 residues. For the CDR3, the DNA is TGTGCCAGCAGCCAAGTGGAGACAGGGATGACTTTCTTT. Translation: CASSQVETGMTFF.

The genes are TRBV7-8 and TRBJ2-5; 9 nucleotides line up with TRBD1. In germline, CDR1 is SGHVS, CDR2 FQNEAQ. Germline trimming cut 5 bases from V and 1 base from J; bases unmatched to any gene: 8. This CDR3 comprises 16 residues. The CDR3: CASSPGNRGLQETQYF. CDR3 nucleotide sequence: TGTGCCAGCAGCCCCGGGAACAGGGGGCTCCAAGAGACCCAGTACTTC.

This chain links TRBV4-3 with TRBJ2-7, with TRBD1 matching 7 bases. Germline CDR1 and CDR2: LGHNA and YSLEER. The CDR3 sequence is 14 residues long. V lost 4 bases to trimming and J lost 0 bases; unmatched junction nucleotides: 3. In nucleotides, the CDR3 is TGCGCCAGCAGCCCCGGGACAGCCTCCTACGAGCAGTACTTC. Protein sequence: CASSPGTASYEQYF.

V gene TRBV20-1 combines with J gene TRBJ2-5; TRBD1 or TRBD2 may be the D gene (5 bases each). This CDR3 has 16 residues. Germline values: CDR1 DFQATT, CDR2 SNEGSKA (reference sequence). The germline V and J ends were trimmed by 2 bases and 5 bases, with 21 bases remaining between them. As DNA, the CDR3 is TGCAGTGCTAGACCATTGAGCCGGGACCCATTCGAGACCCAGTACTTC. Protein product: CSARPLSRDPFETQYF.

The V and J genes are TRBV27 and TRBJ1-1; no firm D call. The V gene's germline CDR1 is MNHEY and CDR2 SMNVEV (reference sequence). This CDR3 has 13 amino acids. Trimming removed 1 base at V and 0 bases at J, with 3 bases between. CDR3 region: CASSLFMNTEAFF. The CDR3 region has the DNA TGTGCCAGCAGTTTATTTATGAACACTGAAGCTTTCTTT.